The present T cell receptor beta chain was sequenced within a study of Graves' ophthalmopathy and Graves' hyperthyroidism. CDR3 length: 15 amino acids. Germline values: CDR1 LNHNV, CDR2 YYDKDF (reference sequence). Trimming took 5 bases from V and 3 from J; bases not matched to a gene: 8. The sample holds many counts of this clonotype. From RNA, the CDR3 regions of TCR beta chains were amplified and sequenced. Investigators did first-round RT-PCR with HTBI primers, then second-round multiplex PCR. A single record per CDR3 protein comes from TCRdb applying MiXCR to the multiplex PCR reads. The sample shows around 1.1 million distinct CDR3 sequences, about 38% of them seen only once.

The chain couples TRBV15 to TRBJ2-5; 8 bases agree with TRBD1. This sequence originates from an adult man with Graves' hyperthyroidism. Sequenced material: peripheral blood or thyroid tissue (not recorded which). The CDR3 here is CATSRGGTGEETQYF. The CDR3 DNA reads TGTGCCACCAGCCGGGGTGGGACAGGAGAAGAGACCCAGTACTTC.